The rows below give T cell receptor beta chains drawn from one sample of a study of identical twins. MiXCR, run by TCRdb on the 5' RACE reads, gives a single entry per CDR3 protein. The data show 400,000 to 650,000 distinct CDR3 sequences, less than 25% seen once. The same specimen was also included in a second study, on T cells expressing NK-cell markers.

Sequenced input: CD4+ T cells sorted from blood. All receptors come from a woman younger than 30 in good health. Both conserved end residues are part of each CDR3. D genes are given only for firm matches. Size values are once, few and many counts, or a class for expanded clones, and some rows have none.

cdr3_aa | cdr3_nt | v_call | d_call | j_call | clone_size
CSVRQVAGGKLFF | TGCAGCGTCAGACAGGTTGCTGGTGGAAAACTGTTTTTT | TRBV29-1 | . | TRBJ1-4 | few
CASSFDRGKAYEQYF | TGTGCCAGCAGTTTTGACAGGGGGAAGGCCTACGAGCAGTACTTC | TRBV12-3/TRBV12-4 | TRBD1 | TRBJ2-7 | few
CSGGRGRETQYF | TGCAGTGGGGGCAGGGGGCGGGAGACCCAGTACTTC | TRBV20-1 | TRBD1 | TRBJ2-5 | .
CSAREQMNTEAFF | TGCAGTGCTAGAGAACAGATGAACACTGAAGCTTTCTTT | TRBV20-1 | . | TRBJ1-1 | many
CASSSTSGEWAYNEQFF | TGCGCCAGCAGCTCGACTAGCGGGGAGTGGGCCTACAATGAGCAGTTCTTC | TRBV5-1 | TRBD2 | TRBJ2-1 | few
CASSYGGTSGSREQYF | TGTGCCAGCAGTTATGGCGGGACTAGCGGGAGTCGCGAGCAGTACTTC | TRBV6-5 | TRBD2 | TRBJ2-7 | .
CASQDRGITEAFF | TGTGCCAGCCAGGACAGGGGCATCACTGAAGCTTTCTTT | TRBV12-3/TRBV12-4 | TRBD1 | TRBJ1-1 | few
CSATVQGREQFF | TGCAGTGCTACGGTACAGGGCCGAGAGCAGTTCTTC | TRBV20-1 | . | TRBJ2-1 | few
CASSSRVNEQFF | TGTGCCAGCAGTTCAAGGGTAAATGAGCAGTTCTTC | TRBV6-2/TRBV6-3 | . | TRBJ2-1 | .
CSARVFGGGLETQYF | TGCAGTGCTAGGGTCTTTGGCGGGGGGCTCGAGACCCAGTACTTC | TRBV20-1 | TRBD2 | TRBJ2-5 | .
CASSSGQGTTEAFF | TGTGCCAGCAGCTCGGGACAGGGGACGACTGAAGCTTTCTTT | TRBV2 | TRBD1 | TRBJ1-1 | .
CASSPRNYEQYF | TGTGCCAGCTCGCCGAGGAACTACGAGCAGTACTTC | TRBV18 | . | TRBJ2-7 | .
CAISQGARETDTQYF | TGTGCCATCAGTCAGGGGGCGCGTGAAACAGATACGCAGTATTTT | TRBV10-3 | TRBD1 | TRBJ2-3 | few
CASSEYGKETQYF | TGTGCCAGCAGTGAGTACGGGAAAGAGACCCAGTACTTC | TRBV2 | . | TRBJ2-5 | few
CASRPSGGVDTQYF | TGTGCCAGCAGACCTAGCGGGGGGGTGGATACGCAGTATTTT | TRBV7-2 | TRBD2 | TRBJ2-3 | .
CASGKGALDSPLHF | TGTGCCAGCGGGAAGGGGGCTCTGGACTCACCCCTCCACTTT | TRBV12-3/TRBV12-4 | TRBD1 | TRBJ1-6 | .
CSVERTDTQYF | TGCAGCGTTGAGAGGACAGATACGCAGTATTTT | TRBV29-1 | . | TRBJ2-3 | many
CSARGGTAGNTIYF | TGCAGTGCAAGAGGCGGGACAGCTGGAAACACCATATATTTT | TRBV20-1 | TRBD1 | TRBJ1-3 | .
CAWTPLAGGPYEQYF | TGTGCCTGGACCCCACTAGCGGGAGGCCCCTACGAGCAGTACTTC | TRBV30 | TRBD2 | TRBJ2-7 | .
CASSQDEANYGYTF | TGTGCCAGCAGCCAAGATGAGGCTAACTATGGCTACACCTTC | TRBV4-2 | . | TRBJ1-2 | .
CSASRGNSYEQYF | TGCAGTGCTAGCAGGGGGAACTCCTACGAGCAGTACTTC | TRBV20-1 | TRBD1 | TRBJ2-7 | few
CSARTGRAGELFF | TGCAGTGCTCGGACAGGGCGAGCCGGGGAGCTGTTTTTT | TRBV20-1 | TRBD1 | TRBJ2-2 | .
CASRPFGTGGEQYF | TGTGCCAGCAGGCCTTTTGGGACAGGGGGCGAGCAGTACTTC | TRBV12-3/TRBV12-4 | TRBD1 | TRBJ2-7 | few
CSVVTWINMNTEAFF | TGCAGCGTTGTAACTTGGATCAACATGAACACTGAAGCTTTCTTT | TRBV29-1 | . | TRBJ1-1 | few
CASLSTAYEQYF | TGTGCCAGCCTGTCGACCGCCTACGAGCAGTACTTC | TRBV6-5 | . | TRBJ2-7 | .
CSARLTSGAGDTQYF | TGCAGTGCTAGATTGACTAGCGGTGCAGGAGATACGCAGTATTTT | TRBV20-1 | TRBD2 | TRBJ2-3 | once
CASSGGTFPSLTGELFF | TGTGCCAGCAGCGGGGGGACCTTCCCTTCCCTCACCGGGGAGCTGTTTTTT | TRBV5-8 | . | TRBJ2-2 | few
CASSSGTRDEQFF | TGCGCCAGCAGCTCTGGGACTAGAGATGAGCAGTTCTTC | TRBV5-1 | TRBD2 | TRBJ2-1 | many
CSAKQGGTDTQYF | TGCAGTGCTAAGCAGGGGGGCACAGATACGCAGTATTTT | TRBV20-1 | TRBD1 | TRBJ2-3 | few
CAWTVWGNTEAFF | TGTGCCTGGACGGTTTGGGGTAACACTGAAGCTTTCTTT | TRBV30 | . | TRBJ1-1 | .
CASSPSGTSGSRDTQYF | TGTGCCAGCAGCCCTTCTGGGACTAGCGGGAGTAGGGATACGCAGTATTTT | TRBV7-9 | TRBD2 | TRBJ2-3 | .
CSAREGGGGEEQYF | TGCAGTGCTAGAGAGGGTGGCGGGGGTGAGGAGCAGTACTTC | TRBV20-1 | TRBD2 | TRBJ2-7 | few
CASSPPGRDEAFF | TGTGCCAGCTCACCACCAGGGAGGGATGAAGCTTTCTTT | TRBV18 | . | TRBJ1-1 | .
CAWRQGPATEAFF | TGTGCCTGGAGACAGGGACCGGCCACTGAAGCTTTCTTT | TRBV30 | . | TRBJ1-1 | few
CASSVQTGPNQPQHF | TGTGCCAGCAGTGTACAGACAGGACCAAATCAGCCCCAGCATTTT | TRBV2 | . | TRBJ1-5 | .
CASSLQQGAGTEAFF | TGCGCCAGCAGCTTGCAACAAGGGGCGGGTACTGAAGCTTTCTTT | TRBV5-1 | . | TRBJ1-1 | .
CSAPIEGADIQYF | TGCAGTGCCCCTATAGAAGGGGCGGACATTCAGTACTTC | TRBV20-1 | . | TRBJ2-4 | few
CASSTSDGSNEQFF | TGTGCCAGCAGTACCTCTGACGGGAGCAATGAGCAGTTCTTC | TRBV12-3/TRBV12-4 | . | TRBJ2-1 | few
CSVGVAGNSPLHF | TGCAGCGTTGGGGTAGCAGGGAATTCACCCCTCCACTTT | TRBV29-1 | . | TRBJ1-6 | few
CSVDESGGALGEQYF | TGCAGTGTGGATGAGAGCGGGGGGGCCCTCGGCGAGCAGTACTTC | TRBV20-1 | TRBD2 | TRBJ2-7 | few
CASSSGGGEQFF | TGTGCCAGCAGCTCCGGCGGTGGAGAGCAGTTCTTC | TRBV7-2 | . | TRBJ2-1 | .
CASSPSNSPLHF | TGTGCCAGCTCACCGTCCAATTCACCCCTCCACTTT | TRBV18 | . | TRBJ1-6 | .
CASSLEAGPSEQYF | TGTGCCAGCAGCTTAGAGGCAGGGCCCTCCGAGCAGTACTTC | TRBV7-9 | . | TRBJ2-7 | few
CASSSLTFPRKGEQFF | TGTGCCAGCAGTTCCTTGACATTCCCGCGGAAAGGTGAGCAGTTCTTC | TRBV27 | . | TRBJ2-1 | few
CSAIRQGGGQPQHF | TGCAGTGCTATCCGACAGGGAGGAGGTCAGCCCCAGCATTTT | TRBV20-1 | TRBD1 | TRBJ1-5 | many
CATSRGLGYGYTF | TGTGCCACCTCCAGGGGGCTGGGGTATGGCTACACCTTC | TRBV6-6 | TRBD1 | TRBJ1-2 | few
CASSSRPGPQHF | TGTGCCAGCAGCTCGAGACCGGGGCCCCAGCATTTT | TRBV7-2 | . | TRBJ1-5 | .
CDISESRKRGVTDTQYF | TGTGACATCAGTGAGTCGAGGAAGCGGGGAGTCACAGATACGCAGTATTTT | TRBV10-3 | TRBD2 | TRBJ2-3 | .